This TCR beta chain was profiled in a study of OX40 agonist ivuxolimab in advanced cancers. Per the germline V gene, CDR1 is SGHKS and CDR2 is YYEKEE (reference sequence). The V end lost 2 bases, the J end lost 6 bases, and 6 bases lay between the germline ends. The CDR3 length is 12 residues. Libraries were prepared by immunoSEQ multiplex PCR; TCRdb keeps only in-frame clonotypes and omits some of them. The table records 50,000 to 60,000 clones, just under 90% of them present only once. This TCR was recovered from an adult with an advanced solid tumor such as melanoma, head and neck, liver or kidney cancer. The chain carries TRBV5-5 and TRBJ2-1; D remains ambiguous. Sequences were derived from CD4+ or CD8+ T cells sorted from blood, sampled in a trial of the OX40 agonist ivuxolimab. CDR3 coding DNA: TGTGCCAGCAGCTTTGCTTTCAATGAGCAGTTCTTC. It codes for CASSFAFNEQFF.